This entry lists 21 T cell receptor beta chains sequenced from one sample in a study of glioma-infiltrating T cells (dated by TCRdb to the mid-2010s). These reads were obtained on an Illumina MiSeq. TCR alpha and beta CDR3 regions were amplified with the iRepertoire nested amplicon-rescue multiplex PCR (arm-PCR) platform from RNA. The raw public reads went through TCRdb reprocessing: fastp at Q25, MiXCR clone calling, in-frame beta chains kept. Rows merge per CDR3 protein into single entries with the most common DNA and genes. This sample gives fewer than 250,000 distinct CDR3 sequences in total; more than 25% of them show up just once. The ten largest account for just over 20% of the sample. Sequenced sample: glioma tissue, nonneoplastic brain tissue, or PBMCs (not recorded which). Receptors originate from a human donor with low-grade glioma or glioblastoma, undergoing nonglioma brain surgery, or in good health (not recorded which).

This clonotype was counted between two and nine times. The V and J genes are TRBV29-1 and TRBJ2-7, with 11 positions matching TRBD2. Germline V CDR1 and CDR2: SQVTM, ANQGSEA. The CDR3 extends over 14 amino acids. V was pared by 7 bases and J by 7 bases, with 12 bases of the junction left unmatched. CDR3 residues: CSARLLAGVKEQYF. The CDR3 nucleotides read TGCAGCGCTAGGTTACTAGCGGGAGTAAAGGAGCAGTACTTC.

The chain combines TRBV4-3 with TRBJ2-7; no definite D call. The V and J ends lost 0 bases and 4 bases respectively, with 13 bases between them. CDR3 length: 15 residues. The germline CDR1 and CDR2 sequences are LGHNA and YSLEER. CDR3 sequence (DNA): TGCGCCAGCAGCCAAGATTTACCCCCAAATTACGAGCAGTACTTC. As protein: CASSQDLPPNYEQYF.

This clonotype was recorded at least ten times. The chain is built from TRBV14 and TRBJ2-1; TRBD2 aligns across 10 bases. V lost 2 bases, J lost 10 bases, and 8 bases stayed unmatched. The CDR3 totals 15 residues. Germline CDR1 and CDR2: SGHDN and FVKESK. The CDR3 is CASSQFVVAGGEQFF. In DNA form, the CDR3 reads TGTGCCAGCAGCCAATTTGTAGTAGCGGGAGGAGAGCAGTTCTTC.

This clonotype showed up many times. The CDR3 is CATSRGGLGTEAFF. The CDR3 region has the DNA TGTGCCACCAGCAGAGGTGGCCTGGGCACTGAAGCTTTCTTT. This chain joins TRBV15 and TRBJ1-1, with D unresolved. The V gene's germline CDR1 is LNHNV and CDR2 YYDKDF (reference sequence). V was trimmed by 1 base and J by 4 bases, leaving 10 bases between them. The CDR3 covers 14 residues.

In the case of this clonotype: A single base separates this from a much larger clone, so it may be a read error. Written as DNA, the CDR3 is TGCAGCGCCGAAGCGGGCTCGGGTGGAGGCACAGATGCGCAGTATTTT. This sequence encodes CSAEAGSGGGTDAQYF. V usage is TRBV29-1 and J usage is TRBJ2-3; a possible D gene is TRBD2 (6 bases). In germline, CDR1 is SQVTM, CDR2 ANQGSEA. The length of the CDR3 is 16 residues.

This clonotype appeared many times. The V call is TRBV6-1, the J call TRBJ1-2, with 7 bases lining up with TRBD1. The V gene end was trimmed by 6 bases and the J gene end by 9 bases; junction bases not matched to a gene: 7. The CDR3 contains 12 residues. CDR1 is MNHNS, CDR2 SASEGT, per germline. Here the CDR3 DNA reads TGTGCCAGCAGACGGGACAGTTGGAGCTACACCTTC. Encoded protein: CASRRDSWSYTF.

This clonotype has at least ten counts. The CDR3 DNA reads as TGCAGTGCTCTCCAAGCGGGAGGCGGCTACATTCAGTACTTC. This codes for CSALQAGGGYIQYF. V gene TRBV20-1 combines with J gene TRBJ2-4, with TRBD2 identical over 9 bases. V lost 5 bases and J lost 8; bases outside the gene matches: 10. Germline-derived CDR1 and CDR2 are DFQATT and SNEGSKA (reference sequence). The CDR3 spans 14 residues.

As to this clonotype: One base away lies a much larger clone, so this may be a sequencing read error. The chain couples TRBV28 to TRBJ1-5; D ambiguous. Germline CDR1 is MDHEN and CDR2 is SYDVKM. The CDR3 has 14 amino acids. The CDR3 DNA sequence: TGTGCCAGCAGTTTATTCGGGAGCAATCAGCCCCGGCATTTT. This translates into CASSLFGSNQPRHF.

This clonotype was counted at least ten times. This chain links TRBV20-1 with TRBJ2-7, with 8 bases that match TRBD1. The CDR3 contains 14 residues. The germline gives CDR1 DFQATT, CDR2 SNEGSKA (reference sequence). Trimming at V came to 3 bases and at J to 4 bases, leaving 8 bases not matched to a gene. Written as DNA, the CDR3 is TGCAGTGCTAGTTCCTCGACAGGGGAATACGAGCAGTACTTC. Protein product: CSASSSTGEYEQYF.

This clonotype was seen repeatedly, ten times or more. This rearrangement joins TRBV10-2 to TRBJ2-1; perhaps TRBD2 as D (6 bases). Trimming shortened V by 4 bases and J by 0 bases, and 7 bases separated the two germline ends. This CDR3 region has 14 residues. Germline CDR1 and CDR2: WSHSY and SAAADI. The CDR3 here is CASSVSGSYNEQFF. DNA of the CDR3: TGCGCCAGCAGTGTTAGCGGCTCCTACAATGAGCAGTTCTTC.

This clonotype came up a few times. The genes are TRBV5-4 and TRBJ2-1; D possibly matches TRBD1 or TRBD2 (5 bases each). Per germline, CDR1 SGHNT and CDR2 YYREEE (reference sequence). The CDR3 runs to 14 residues. V shed 1 base and J shed 9 bases, with 14 bases lying between them. This CDR3 is CASSLRGPALEQFF. Here the CDR3 DNA reads TGTGCCAGCAGCTTGCGGGGCCCTGCCCTTGAGCAGTTCTTC.

The V call is TRBV18, the J call TRBJ2-1; TRBD2 aligns across 10 bases. The V segment lost 0 bases and the J segment 8 bases; nucleotides outside the gene matches: 10. Per germline, CDR1 KGHSH and CDR2 LQKENI. The CDR3 runs 17 residues. The chain's CDR3 is CASSPPLLAGPFDEQFF. CDR3 DNA: TGTGCCAGCTCACCACCGTTACTAGCGGGACCGTTCGATGAGCAGTTCTTC.

About this clonotype: A much bigger clone sits one base away, suggesting this may be a read error. V usage is TRBV10-3 and J usage is TRBJ1-1; D is uncertain. Germline V CDR1 and CDR2: ENHRY, SYGVKD. The CDR3 runs 14 residues. V lost 1 base, J lost 1 base, and 7 bases lay in between. The CDR3 spells CAISELRGNTEAFF. The CDR3, as DNA: TGTGCCATCAGTGAGTTGCGGGGGAACACTGAAGCTTTCTTT.

This clonotype was seen a single time. The junction and the germline gene differ at one end; a read error may be behind it. This chain connects TRBV27 to TRBJ1-2; D is uncertain. CDR3 size: 14 residues. Germline loops: CDR1 MNHEY, CDR2 SMNVEV (reference sequence). CDR3 DNA sequence: TGTGCCAGCAGTTTATCGACATGGTTTGATGGCTACCCCTTC. It yields the protein CASSLSTWFDGYPF.

This clonotype was found a few times. The chain employs TRBV11-3 and TRBJ2-2, with 12 bases lining up with TRBD2. V lost 5 bases, J lost 4 bases, and 5 bases stayed unmatched. Germline-derived CDR1 and CDR2 are SGHNT and YENEEA. The CDR3 spans 16 residues. CDR3 sequence: CASSPRTSGTTGELFF. The CDR3 DNA reads TGTGCCAGCAGCCCACGGACTAGCGGGACCACCGGGGAGCTGTTTTTT.

Only a few counts were recorded for this clonotype. The V call is TRBV7-8, the J call TRBJ2-5; 15 bases align to TRBD2. The J segment lost 2 bases and the V segment lost 5 bases, leaving 15 bases of the junction unmatched. The CDR3 consists of 20 residues. Germline V gene sequence: CDR1 SGHVS, CDR2 FQNEAQ. The chain's CDR3 is CASSTPRGTSGRREQETQYF. CDR3 DNA sequence: TGTGCCAGCAGCACCCCAAGGGGGACTAGCGGGAGGCGGGAGCAAGAGACCCAGTACTTC.

This clonotype was seen many times. The chain couples TRBV7-2 to TRBJ2-3, with D possibly TRBD1 on 5 matching bases. CDR1 is SGHTA, CDR2 FQGNSA, per germline. Between the trimmed V and J ends, which lost 1 base and 3 bases, there was a span of 5 bases. This CDR3 is 13 amino acids long. The CDR3 region has the DNA TGTGCCAGCAGCTTAGACAGGACAGATACGCAGTATTTT. This codes for CASSLDRTDTQYF.

Many counts were recorded for this clonotype. The chain recombines TRBV2 with TRBJ2-7; no clear D gene. Germline CDR1 and CDR2: SNHLY and FYNNEI. Deletions cut 4 bases from V and 1 base from J, with 2 bases between. This CDR3 is 11 amino acids long. The CDR3 region has the DNA TGTGCCAGCAGTGCTTCCTACGAGCAGTACTTC. This gives the protein CASSASYEQYF.

A word on this clonotype: A much larger clone sits a single nucleotide away, making a read error possible. The chain carries TRBV18 and TRBJ2-7; the match to TRBD1 covers 9 bases. CDR3 length equals 15 residues. Germline V gene lookup returns CDR1 KGHSH and CDR2 LQKENI. The CDR3 region is CASSPRTGVTYEHYF. Here the CDR3 DNA reads TGTGCCAGCTCACCCAGGACAGGGGTAACCTACGAGCATTACTTC.

As regards this clonotype: A junction boundary mismatches the germline segment, possibly from a read error. This chain links TRBV28 with TRBJ2-1, with no clear D. Germline lookup yields CDR1 MDHEN and CDR2 SYDVKM. The CDR3 spans 14 residues. The CDR3 reads CASDVVRAYSEQFF. The CDR3 DNA reads TGTGCCAGCGATGTGGTAAGGGCCTACAGTGAGCAGTTCTTC.

With respect to this clonotype: A read error may be the cause here, since a much bigger clone is one base away. This chain connects TRBV6-6 to TRBJ2-5; the D call may be TRBD1 or TRBD2 (5 bases each). The CDR3 extends over 15 amino acids. V was shortened by 6 bases and J by 4 bases, with 18 bases between the two germline ends. Germline V gene lookup returns CDR1 MNHNY and CDR2 SVGAGI (reference sequence). The CDR3 protein is CASSQGTGRIETQYF. CDR3 nucleotide sequence: TGTGCCAGCAGCCAAGGCACGGGACGGATAGAGACCCAGTACTTC.